The rows below give T cell receptor beta chains drawn from one sample of a study of CD8+CD57+ T cells in acquired aplastic anemia. A single record per CDR3 protein comes from TCRdb applying MiXCR to the reads. This sample yields 68,000 or so distinct CDR3 sequences, of which around half are seen a single time; about 8% belongs to the top ten. The sample taken for sequencing was sorted CD4+, CD8+, or CD8+CD57+ T cells (not recorded which) from PBMCs. The receptors here all came from a human donor in good health, serving as a control. Each CDR3 is given with its conserved first and last residue. D genes are given only for firm matches. Clone size appears in some rows only: once, few, many, or a class for an expanded clone.

TRBV30	many	TRBJ1-2	TRBD1	TGTGCCTGGAGGGGGACAGGGTACTATGGCTACACCTTC	CAWRGTGYYGYTF
TRBV12-3/TRBV12-4	-	TRBJ1-6	TRBD1	TGTGCCAGCAGCCCAGGGGGGCGGGGGAATTCACCCCTCCACTTT	CASSPGGRGNSPLHF
TRBV29-1	-	TRBJ1-1	TRBD1	TGCAGCGTTGTCGCGATGGGACAGGGATCTGAAGCTTTCTTT	CSVVAMGQGSEAFF
TRBV11-1	-	TRBJ2-3	TRBD2	TGTGCCAGCAGCCCTCCTAGCGGGGGGGGGTACAATGAGCAGTATTTT	CASSPPSGGGYNEQYF
TRBV2	-	TRBJ1-2	-	TGTGCCAGCGCCGAAGCATGGGATGGCTACACCTTC	CASAEAWDGYTF
TRBV19	many	TRBJ1-2	-	TGTGCCAGTAGTACAGAGAACTATGGCTACACCTTC	CASSTENYGYTF
TRBV12-3/TRBV12-4	many	TRBJ2-1	TRBD2	TGTGCCAGCAGTCCGCCTAGCGGGAGCGACAATGAGCAGTTCTTC	CASSPPSGSDNEQFF
TRBV5-6	-	TRBJ1-4	-	TGTGCCAGCAGCTTGCACGGCGACCCCGATGAAAAACTGTTTTTT	CASSLHGDPDEKLFF
TRBV24-1	few	TRBJ2-5	TRBD2	TGTGCCACCAGTGGGACGGATGGCGGGAGGCCGTCAGAGACCCAGTACTTC	CATSGTDGGRPSETQYF
TRBV4-1	-	TRBJ2-3	-	TGCGCCAGCAGCCAAGGGCAGGTGAGTTTCCGAGCAGATACGCAGTATTTT	CASSQGQVSFRADTQYF
TRBV20-1	-	TRBJ2-7	-	TGCAGTGCTACGGAGGGGCCCTACGAGCAGTACTTC	CSATEGPYEQYF
TRBV20-1	-	TRBJ1-1	-	TGCAGTGCTAGAGATCCGGGGGCGCCGGGCACTGAAGCTTTCTTT	CSARDPGAPGTEAFF
TRBV7-9	many	TRBJ2-1	-	TGTGCCAGCAGCTTCAGACCGAATGAGCAGTTCTTC	CASSFRPNEQFF
TRBV5-4	-	TRBJ1-1	-	TGTGCCAGCAGCCTTCGAGGGGGCACTGAAGCTTTCTTT	CASSLRGGTEAFF
TRBV29-1	many	TRBJ2-7	TRBD1	TGCAGCGTGGCCGGGACAGGGATCTTCTACGAGCAGTACTTC	CSVAGTGIFYEQYF
TRBV29-1	-	TRBJ1-2	-	TGCAGCGTTGAAGTTCTCCTACCGGGGAATGGCTACACCTTC	CSVEVLLPGNGYTF
TRBV29-1	-	TRBJ1-1	TRBD1	TGCAGCGGCCTAACAGGGGAAGGGGCTGAAGCTTTCTTT	CSGLTGEGAEAFF
TRBV7-2	-	TRBJ2-7	-	TGTGCCAGCAGCGTTCTTGGGGGCGAGCAGTACTTC	CASSVLGGEQYF